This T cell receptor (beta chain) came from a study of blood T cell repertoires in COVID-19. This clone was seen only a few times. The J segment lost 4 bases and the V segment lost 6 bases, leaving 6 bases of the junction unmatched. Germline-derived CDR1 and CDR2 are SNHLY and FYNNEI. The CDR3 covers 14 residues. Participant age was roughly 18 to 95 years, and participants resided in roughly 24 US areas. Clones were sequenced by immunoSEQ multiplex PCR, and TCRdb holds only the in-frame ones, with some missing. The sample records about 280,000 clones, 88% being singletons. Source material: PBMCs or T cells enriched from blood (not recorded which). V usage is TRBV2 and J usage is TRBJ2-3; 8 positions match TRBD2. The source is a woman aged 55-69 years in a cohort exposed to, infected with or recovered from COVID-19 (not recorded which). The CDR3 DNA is TGTGCCAGCAGGACGGCTAGCGGGTCAGATACGCAGTATTTT. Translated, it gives CASRTASGSDTQYF.